These T cell receptor beta chains were read from a single sample in a study of identical twins. TCRdb itself ran the 5' RACE reads through MiXCR, one entry per CDR3 protein. In the table there are some 200,000 distinct CDR3 sequences, around 8% of which are singletons. This sample also appeared in a second study, on yellow fever vaccine responses in identical twins.

The sequencing input was memory (CD45RO+) T cells sorted from blood. These receptor sequences come from a woman in her late teens or twenties in good health. Each CDR3 is given with its conserved first and last residue. A D gene is named only where the DNA matches it firmly. Clone size is shown for a subset of rows, as once, few, many or a class of expanded clone.

few	NA	TRBV21-1	TRBJ2-7	TGTGCCAGCGGCAGGCGGATAGTCGAGCAGTACTTC	CASGRRIVEQYF
NA	TRBD2	TRBV11-3	TRBJ2-1	TGTGCCAGCAGCTTAGATTTTGGGGGGGGACAGTTCTTC	CASSLDFGGGQFF
NA	TRBD1	TRBV27	TRBJ2-7	TGTGCCAGCAGCCGTACCGGGACAGGGGGCAGGTACGAGCAGTACTTC	CASSRTGTGGRYEQYF
NA	TRBD1	TRBV28	TRBJ2-2	TGTGCCAGCAGCCTAACAGGGGGTTCCGGGGAGCTGTTTTTT	CASSLTGGSGELFF
few	NA	TRBV7-8	TRBJ2-2	TGTGCCAGCAGCTTAGTGGTCACCCGAGGCACCGGGGAGCTGTTTTTT	CASSLVVTRGTGELFF
many	TRBD2	TRBV20-1	TRBJ2-7	TGCAGTGCTAGAGCGGGTAGCGGGGACTCCTACGAGCAGTACTTC	CSARAGSGDSYEQYF
many	NA	TRBV20-1	TRBJ2-1	TGCAGTGCTAGAGATGGGGCGCGAGGGGACTACAATGAGCAGTTCTTC	CSARDGARGDYNEQFF
NA	TRBD1	TRBV7-9	TRBJ2-7	TGTGCCAGCAGCTTCAACCGGGACAGGTCCTACGAGCAGTACTTC	CASSFNRDRSYEQYF
many	TRBD1	TRBV29-1	TRBJ2-7	TGCAGCGTTGATGAGACAGGGTTTTCCGAGCAGTACTTC	CSVDETGFSEQYF
many	NA	TRBV7-2	TRBJ1-1	TGTGCCAGCAGCTGGAAAGGCCCCGGTGGGACTGAAGCTTTCTTT	CASSWKGPGGTEAFF
many	NA	TRBV5-1	TRBJ2-3	TGCGCCAGCAGCTTGGTTCGACAGGCCACAGATACGCAGTATTTT	CASSLVRQATDTQYF
NA	TRBD1	TRBV28	TRBJ2-3	TGTGCCAGCAGTTCACCAGGGGGCCGAGCAGATACGCAGTATTTT	CASSSPGGRADTQYF
NA	TRBD1	TRBV25-1	TRBJ2-1	TGTGCCAGCAGTCCCCAGGGACAGGGCAATGAGCAGTTCTTC	CASSPQGQGNEQFF
NA	NA	TRBV28	TRBJ2-5	TGTGCCAGCGGAGAAGGGGCTATTCTGAGGGAGACCCAGTACTTC	CASGEGAILRETQYF
many	TRBD1	TRBV20-1	TRBJ2-1	TGCAGTGCAGGGGGCGTAATCAATGAGCAGTTCTTC	CSAGGVINEQFF
few	NA	TRBV6-1	TRBJ2-5	TGTGCCAGCAGTCAGGGACTCTACCAAGAGACCCAGTACTTC	CASSQGLYQETQYF
NA	TRBD2	TRBV27	TRBJ2-2	TGTGCCAGCAGAACTAGCGTGGGAGTCGTCACCGGGGAGCTGTTTTTT	CASRTSVGVVTGELFF
many	TRBD1	TRBV6-1	TRBJ1-1	TGTGCCAGCAGTGAGAAATCCGGGACAGAAGTAACTGAAGCTTTCTTT	CASSEKSGTEVTEAFF
NA	NA	TRBV4-3	TRBJ2-3	TGCGCCAGCAGCCAAGAATGGGCGGGCGCTGCAGATACGCAGTATTTT	CASSQEWAGAADTQYF
many	NA	TRBV3-1	TRBJ1-3	TGTGCCAGCAGCCCGGGACCTCTGGACACCATATATTTT	CASSPGPLDTIYF
many	NA	TRBV29-1	TRBJ2-7	TGCAGCGTTCTCGACCCCCCGAGGGTCGAGCAGTACTTC	CSVLDPPRVEQYF
many	TRBD1	TRBV6-5	TRBJ1-2	TGTGCCAGCAGTTATTACCGGACAGGGGGCGGCTATGGCTACACCTTC	CASSYYRTGGGYGYTF
few	TRBD1	TRBV27	TRBJ2-1	TGTGCCAGCAGGCTAGGGACAGAATACAATGAGCAGTTCTTC	CASRLGTEYNEQFF
many	TRBD1	TRBV12-3/TRBV12-4	TRBJ1-2	TGTGCCAGCAGTTTGAGGACAGGGGACGTCTATGGCTACACCTTC	CASSLRTGDVYGYTF
many	NA	TRBV4-2	TRBJ2-5	TGTGCCAGCAGCCAAGTAACTAGCCGAGAGACCCAGTACTTC	CASSQVTSRETQYF
many	NA	TRBV6-5	TRBJ1-1	TGTGCCAGCAGTACCGAGCGAGGGGGGGTGAACACTGAAGCTTTCTTT	CASSTERGGVNTEAFF
few	NA	TRBV5-4	TRBJ2-5	TGTGCCAGCAGCTTGGTACCCCGGGGCCACCAAGAGACCCAGTACTTC	CASSLVPRGHQETQYF
few	TRBD2	TRBV15	TRBJ2-1	TGTGCCACCAGCAGACCTCTAGCGGGGGGATACAATGAGCAGTTCTTC	CATSRPLAGGYNEQFF
many	NA	TRBV12-3/TRBV12-4	TRBJ2-5	TGTGCCAGCAGTCGAAGACCGACTAACCAAGAGACCCAGTACTTC	CASSRRPTNQETQYF
NA	TRBD2	TRBV5-6	TRBJ2-3	TGTGCCAGCAGCTTCGGACTAGCGGGAGGTAAAGGAGATACGCAGTATTTT	CASSFGLAGGKGDTQYF
many	NA	TRBV12-3/TRBV12-4	TRBJ2-2	TGTGCCAGCAGTTCGCATAGGGGAAACACCGGGGAGCTGTTTTTT	CASSSHRGNTGELFF
many	TRBD2	TRBV11-2	TRBJ2-5	TGTGCCAGCAGGATTCTAGCGGGGGGAGAGACCCAGTACTTC	CASRILAGGETQYF
many	TRBD2	TRBV5-1	TRBJ2-5	TGCGCCAGCAGCTTGGGAGTTGGACTAGCGGGAGATGTCGGGGAGACCCAGTACTTC	CASSLGVGLAGDVGETQYF